The clone carrying this T cell receptor (beta chain) has more than one count but fewer than ten. The antigen is not known. Germline CDR1 is MNHEY and CDR2 is SMNVEV (reference sequence). The length of the CDR3 is 14 residues. The J segment lost 2 bases and the V segment lost 6 bases, leaving 2 bases of the junction unmatched. The data stem from a study of identical twins. The study's findings and limits: Researchers reported weaker excess twin sharing in beta out-of-frame sequences. Models underpredicted monozygotic twin sharing of out-of-frame TCR alpha.

A template switching step contributed a universal primer site, while unique molecular identifiers were present in the cDNA. TCRdb reprocessed the 5' RACE reads via MiXCR and lists one record per CDR3 protein. The profile shows 1.5 million to 2 million distinct CDR3 sequences, roughly 35% of them singletons. V and J are TRBV27 and TRBJ2-1; 9 bases agree with TRBD1. The receptor was isolated from a newborn girl in good health. The specimen was cord blood. CDR3 in amino acids: CASRNRGPYNEQFF. The CDR3 nucleotides read TGTGCCAGCAGGAACAGGGGGCCCTACAATGAGCAGTTCTTC.